This record covers a single T cell receptor (beta chain). The antigen it binds to is not known. No base qualities exist here, and no much larger clone lies one base off it. CD8 naive samples were CD45RO-negative cells positively selected for CCR7, giving a CD45RA+CCR7+ population that excluded TemRA cells. Healthy HIV-negative adults with no recently reported acute infections or vaccinations were included as donors. Only Caucasian adults living in Nashville, Tennessee, USA were represented among the donors. Blood was collected by leukapheresis, and PBMCs were isolated by Ficoll-Histopaque density gradient centrifugation and then cryopreserved in liquid nitrogen vapor phase. Purity and quantity of every magnetically sorted T cell population were checked by analytical flow cytometry. From each sorted fraction, genomic DNA was isolated and quantified by UV absorbance on a Nanodrop 2000c. Deletion took 4 bases off V and 9 bases off J, with a span of 24 bases between the germline ends. Including cysteine and phenylalanine, the CDR3 has 16 amino acids. Of all the DNA, just the CDR3 is kept, 48 bases in frame from base 1. Via the germline V gene (reference sequence), CDR1 is MNHNY and CDR2 SVGAGI.

These data come from a study of shared clonotypes between healthy human individuals (dated by TCRdb to the early 2020s). Some background on the complete study: Three men and a couple of women, aged 18 to 49 years, made up the cohort. Between about 0.85 and 9.5 billion PBMCs per donor were obtained by leukapheresis. Blood TCR repertoires of several healthy adults were deeply sequenced to estimate repertoire size and the extent of clonotype sharing between individuals. Libraries were prepared and TCR repertoires were sequenced by different laboratories using diverse techniques, in order to increase sequencing depth and limit assay-specific biases. Per donor, three plates each were used for CD4 naive and CD4 memory, two for CD8 naive, and one for CD8 memory.

Using the deep immunoSEQ assay, multiplex PCR amplified TCR CDR3 regions from genomic DNA. Extracted genomic DNA from each cell subset was spread evenly across all wells of several immunoSEQ 96-well plates, with each plate serving as a replicate. For sorted subsets, 150 to 200 ng genomic DNA, equal to 30,000 to 35,000 T cell genomes, was loaded into each replicate PCR. The purified libraries were quantified using a Qubit 3.0 fluorometer, sized with a Bioanalyzer 2100, and then quantified again using the KAPA Library Quantification kit. Each immunoSEQ 96-well plate was sequenced on its own single-read 150-cycle Illumina NextSeq 550 flow cell. From the authors' description of their analysis: Because only junctional sequences without quality scores were contained in the immunoSEQ output, filtering matching that applied to full-length reads could not be performed. To assign V/J genes and CDR3, sequences were annotated using PyIR, a Python wrapper for IgBLAST v1.9, with IMGT germline references. Reads were removed for weak V/J assignments (E-value above 1e-6), missing CDR3, stop codons, out-of-frame junctions, or ambiguous translated residues. V3J clonotypes were defined as sequences sharing an identical inferred V gene, J gene, and CDR3 amino acid sequence. To compute the percentage overlap between repertoires, the number of shared unique clonotypes was divided by the size of the smaller repertoire. Richness of each repertoire was evaluated using RTK rarefaction, the Chao1 estimator, and Recon v2.1 estimates of unobserved clonotypes. Generation probabilities for all TCRbeta clonotypes obtained by the gDNA method from a handful of donors were computed using OLGA. The table was pulled from immuneACCESS by TCRdb, which kept in-frame rearrangements only. Such tables lose some clones; where checked, under half of the loss comes from unresolved V genes, and the rest has no known cause. V and J calls and clone size follow that table, whereas D and trimming were derived from the DNA. In all, the sample holds approximately 2,200,000 clones, and 85% to 95% of those were seen once. About 1.8% of the sample goes to the ten largest clones.

Points the paper makes about the study in general: Incomplete sequencing was indicated by rarefaction of sorted-subset datasets, despite the large sequencing depth. When a handful of donors were compared, the shared fraction of clonotypes was around 5.1% for naive CD4, about 4% for naive CD8, 2% to 2.5% for memory CD4, and 0.35% to 0.4% for memory CD8. Clonotypes shared by all four sorted-subset donors showed higher generation probabilities than non-shared clonotypes. Because the study included only a small number of donors, the genetic and exposure-history diversity represented was limited. Estimated clonotype richness was generally larger for naive than for memory subsets. Pairwise subsampling led to the expectation that sequencing depth would affect the degree of clonotype sharing among donors. Only blood was sampled, and tissue TCR repertoires likely differ from those in blood.

Sequences were obtained from naive CD8+ T cells from PBMCs. Read against the paper, the sample's cell subset or site label means: CD45RA+CCR7+. The chain links TRBV6-6 with TRBJ2-5, with TRBD2 as a weak D call on 5 bases. The sequence was collected from a man in his late teens or twenties in good health. Some clones in this sample may be carry-over from other donors' samples. The bases read TGTGCCAGCAGTTCGGATTACGAGACTAATTATCGGGCCCAGTACTTC. Translated, it gives CASSSDYETNYRAQYF.